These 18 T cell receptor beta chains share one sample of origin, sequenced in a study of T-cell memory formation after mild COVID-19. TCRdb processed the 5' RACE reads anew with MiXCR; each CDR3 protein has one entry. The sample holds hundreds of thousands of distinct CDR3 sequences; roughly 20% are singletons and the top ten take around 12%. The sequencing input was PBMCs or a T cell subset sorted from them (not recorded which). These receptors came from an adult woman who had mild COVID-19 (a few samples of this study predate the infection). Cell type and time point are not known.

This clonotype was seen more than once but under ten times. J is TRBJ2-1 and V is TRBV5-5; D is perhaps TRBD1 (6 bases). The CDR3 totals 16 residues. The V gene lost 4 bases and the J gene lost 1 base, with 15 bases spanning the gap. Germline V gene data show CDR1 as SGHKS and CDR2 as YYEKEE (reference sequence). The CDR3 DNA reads TGTGCCAGCAGCAAATTGGACAGCTCGTCCTACAATGAGCAGTTCTTC. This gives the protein CASSKLDSSSYNEQFF.

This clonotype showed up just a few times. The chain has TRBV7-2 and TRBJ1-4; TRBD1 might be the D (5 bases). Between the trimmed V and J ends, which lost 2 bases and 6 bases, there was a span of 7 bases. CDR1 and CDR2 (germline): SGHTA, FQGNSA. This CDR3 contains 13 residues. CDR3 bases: TGTGCCAGCAGCTTACAGGGAGATGAAAAACTGTTTTTT. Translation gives CASSLQGDEKLFF.

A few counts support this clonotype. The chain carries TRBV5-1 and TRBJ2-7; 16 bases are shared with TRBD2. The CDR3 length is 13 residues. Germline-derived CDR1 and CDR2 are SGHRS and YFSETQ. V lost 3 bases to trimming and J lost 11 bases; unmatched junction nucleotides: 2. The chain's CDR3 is CASSSGTSGREYF. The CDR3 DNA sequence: TGCGCCAGCAGCTCCGGGACTAGCGGGAGGGAGTACTTC.

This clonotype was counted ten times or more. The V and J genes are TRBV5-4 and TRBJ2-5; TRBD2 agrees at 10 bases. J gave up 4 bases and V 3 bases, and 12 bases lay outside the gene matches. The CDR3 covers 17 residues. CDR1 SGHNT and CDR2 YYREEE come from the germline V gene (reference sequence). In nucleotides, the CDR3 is TGTGCCAGCAGCTCCGGCGCGGAGCGGGGGGGCCGAGAGACCCAGTACTTC. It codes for CASSSGAERGGRETQYF. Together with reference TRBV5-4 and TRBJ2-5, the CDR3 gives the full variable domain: ETGVTQSPTHLIKTRGQQVTLRCSSQSGHNTVSWYQQALGQGPQFIFQYYREEENGRGNFPPRFSGLQFPNYSSELNVNALELDDSALYLCASSSGAERGGRETQYFGPGTRLLVL.

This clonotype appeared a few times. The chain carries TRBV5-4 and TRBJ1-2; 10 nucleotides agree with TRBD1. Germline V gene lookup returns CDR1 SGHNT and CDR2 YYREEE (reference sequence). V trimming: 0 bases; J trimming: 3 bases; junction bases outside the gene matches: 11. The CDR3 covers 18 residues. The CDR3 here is CASSLGFFRGTGDYGYTF. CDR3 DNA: TGTGCCAGCAGCTTGGGATTTTTCCGGGGGACAGGGGACTATGGCTACACCTTC.

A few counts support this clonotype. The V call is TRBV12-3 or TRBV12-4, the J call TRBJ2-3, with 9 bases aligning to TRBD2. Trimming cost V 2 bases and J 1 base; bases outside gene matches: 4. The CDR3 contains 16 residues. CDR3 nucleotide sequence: TGTGCCAGCAGTTTAAGCGGGGGGCGAGGCACAGATACGCAGTATTTT. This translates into CASSLSGGRGTDTQYF.

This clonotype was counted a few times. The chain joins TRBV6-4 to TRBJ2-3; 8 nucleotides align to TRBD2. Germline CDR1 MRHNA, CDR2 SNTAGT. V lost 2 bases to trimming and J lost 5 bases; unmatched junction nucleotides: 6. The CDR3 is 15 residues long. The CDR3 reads CASSDREGDVDTQYF. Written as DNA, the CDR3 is TGTGCCAGCAGTGACCGGGAGGGTGATGTAGATACGCAGTATTTT.

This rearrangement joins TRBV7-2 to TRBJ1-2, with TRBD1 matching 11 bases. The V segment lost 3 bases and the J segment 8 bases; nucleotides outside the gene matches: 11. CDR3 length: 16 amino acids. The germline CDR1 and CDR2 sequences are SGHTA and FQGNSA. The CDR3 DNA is TGTGCCAGCAGCTTTTTGCGGACAGGGGGCGTTTCCGGCTACACCTTC. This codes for CASSFLRTGGVSGYTF.

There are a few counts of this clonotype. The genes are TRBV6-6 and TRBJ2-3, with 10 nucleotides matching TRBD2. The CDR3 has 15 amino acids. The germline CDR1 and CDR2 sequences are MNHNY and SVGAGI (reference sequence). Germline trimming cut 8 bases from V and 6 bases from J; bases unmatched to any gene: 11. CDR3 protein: CASAASGSFLDTQYF. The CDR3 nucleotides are TGTGCCAGCGCGGCTAGCGGGAGTTTTTTGGATACGCAGTATTTT.

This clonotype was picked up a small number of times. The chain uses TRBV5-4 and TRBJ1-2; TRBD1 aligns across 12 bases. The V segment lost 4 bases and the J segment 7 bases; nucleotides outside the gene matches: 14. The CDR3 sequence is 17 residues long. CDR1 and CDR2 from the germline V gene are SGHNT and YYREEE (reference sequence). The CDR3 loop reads CASSLKSRGQGAGGYTF. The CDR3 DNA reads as TGTGCCAGCAGCCTTAAATCGAGGGGACAGGGGGCTGGTGGCTACACCTTC.

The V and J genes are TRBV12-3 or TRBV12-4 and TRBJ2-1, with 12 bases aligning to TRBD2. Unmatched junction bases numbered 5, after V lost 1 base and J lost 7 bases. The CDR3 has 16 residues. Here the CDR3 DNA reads TGTGCCAGCAGTTTAGTGGGGCTAGCGGGGGGGAATGAGCAGTTCTTC. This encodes CASSLVGLAGGNEQFF.

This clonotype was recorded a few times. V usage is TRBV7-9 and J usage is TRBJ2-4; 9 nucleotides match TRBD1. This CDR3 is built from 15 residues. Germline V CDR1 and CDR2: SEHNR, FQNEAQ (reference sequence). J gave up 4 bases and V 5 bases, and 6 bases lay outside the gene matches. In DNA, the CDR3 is TGTGCCAGCAGCCACCCGGGGACAGGGAAAAACATTCAGTACTTC. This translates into CASSHPGTGKNIQYF.

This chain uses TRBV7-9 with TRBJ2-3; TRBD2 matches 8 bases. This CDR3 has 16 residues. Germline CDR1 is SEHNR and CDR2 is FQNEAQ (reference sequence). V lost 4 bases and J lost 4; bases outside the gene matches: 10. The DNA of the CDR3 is TGTGCCAGCAGCTCATGGACTAGCCCCAAGGCAGATACGCAGTATTTT. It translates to CASSSWTSPKADTQYF.

CDR3 loop: CASSLQGQVQPQHF. The CDR3 coding sequence is TGTGCCAGCAGTTTACAGGGTCAAGTTCAGCCCCAGCATTTT. The V gene is TRBV6-2 or TRBV6-3, the J gene TRBJ1-5; D possibly corresponds to TRBD1 (6 bases). The germline V and J ends were trimmed by 4 bases and 6 bases, with 13 bases remaining between them. The CDR3 loop spans 14 amino acids. Germline V gene lookup returns CDR1 MNHEY and CDR2 SVGEGT.

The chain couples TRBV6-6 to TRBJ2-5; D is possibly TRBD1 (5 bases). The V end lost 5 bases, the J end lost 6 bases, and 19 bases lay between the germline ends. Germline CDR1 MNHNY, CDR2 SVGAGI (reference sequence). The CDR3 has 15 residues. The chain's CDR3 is CASSKGFSGIQTQYF. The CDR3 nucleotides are TGTGCCAGCAGTAAGGGTTTTTCAGGGATACAGACCCAGTACTTC.

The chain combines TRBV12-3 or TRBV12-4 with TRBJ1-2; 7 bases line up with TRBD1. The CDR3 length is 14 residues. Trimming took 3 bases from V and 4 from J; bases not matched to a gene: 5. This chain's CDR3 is CASSLPGTAYGYTF. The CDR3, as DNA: TGTGCCAGCAGTTTGCCTGGGACAGCCTATGGCTACACCTTC.

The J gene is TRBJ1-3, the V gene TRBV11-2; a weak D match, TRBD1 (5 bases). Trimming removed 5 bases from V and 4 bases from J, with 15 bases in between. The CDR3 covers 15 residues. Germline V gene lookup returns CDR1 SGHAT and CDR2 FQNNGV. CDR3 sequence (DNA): TGTGCCAGCAGCCTCGACGGAGGGGTCGGAAACACCATATATTTT. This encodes CASSLDGGVGNTIYF.

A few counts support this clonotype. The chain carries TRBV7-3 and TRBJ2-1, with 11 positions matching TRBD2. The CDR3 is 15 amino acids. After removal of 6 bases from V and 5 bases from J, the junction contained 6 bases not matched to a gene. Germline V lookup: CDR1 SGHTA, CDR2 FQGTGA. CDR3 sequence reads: CASSAPGLADNEQFF. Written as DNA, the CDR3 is TGTGCCAGCAGTGCGCCGGGACTAGCGGACAATGAGCAGTTCTTC.